This record concerns one T cell receptor (beta chain) sequence. The data derive from a study of blood T cell repertoires in COVID-19. Generated by immunoSEQ multiplex PCR, the TCRdb table keeps only in-frame clones and is missing some. This table holds around 300,000 clones, about nine tenths found once. This CDR3 spans 17 amino acids. CDR1 is SGHNT, CDR2 YYREEE, per germline (reference sequence). The junction had 9 bases not matched to a gene; V was cut back by 4 bases and J by 5 bases. Sequenced: PBMCs or T cells enriched from blood (not recorded which). This receptor was identified in a woman aged 30 to 39 who had recovered from COVID-19. The chain recombines TRBV5-4 with TRBJ2-5; 15 nucleotides agree with TRBD2. The DNA for the CDR3 is TGTGCCAGCAGCACTCGGACTAGCGGGAGGGCCGGTGAGACCCAGTACTTC. It yields the protein CASSTRTSGRAGETQYF.